This TCR beta chain was recovered during a study of CD8+ T cells in alopecia areata. In the study overall: Oral tofacitinib (5 to 10 mg twice daily) was administered to treated patients. Tofacitinib dosing lasted 6 to 18 months, which was then followed by 6 months off drug. Study-level findings and limits: Scalp sequencing also captures normal skin's resident alphabeta T cells. Relative to normal scalp, lesional scalp, especially alopecia totalis/universalis, showed higher clonality.

Specimens obtained from alopecia areata patients comprised lesional scalp punch biopsies and peripheral blood. Isolated RNA was reverse transcribed into cDNA used as the sequencing template. Libraries were prepared by immunoSEQ multiplex PCR; TCRdb keeps only in-frame clonotypes and omits some of them. The table records some 12,000 clones, around three fifths of them present only once. As for this clone: Its antigen is unknown.

The CDR3 runs to 15 residues. V lost 1 base, J lost 5 bases, and 15 bases lay in between. The V gene's germline CDR1 is SGHVS and CDR2 FNYEAQ. The gene calls are TRBV7-6 and TRBJ2-7; tentatively, D is TRBD2 (7 bases). The sample taken for sequencing was skin. The TCR was taken from a human donor with alopecia areata. The CDR3 nucleotides read TGTGCCAGCAGCTTAGATTGGGGGGGCTGGGACGAGCAGTACTTC. Translating gives CASSLDWGGWDEQYF.